These 30 T cell receptor beta chains originate from one sample sequenced in a study of T cell repertoires in cytomegalovirus infection. Each CDR3 protein gets one entry after TCRdb re-called the reads with MiXCR. Of approximately 500,000 distinct CDR3 sequences listed, 15% to 20% are singletons. Material: CD8+ T cells from PBMCs. Receptor source: a human donor in good health (CMV status not recorded). Some clones in this sample may be carry-over from other donors' samples.

V usage is TRBV5-1 and J usage is TRBJ1-1; 10 bases agree with TRBD1. Germline CDR1 and CDR2: SGHRS and YFSETQ. The length of the CDR3 is 15 residues. J lost 4 bases, V lost 0 bases, and 3 bases had no gene match. The CDR3 nucleotides are TGCGCCAGCAGCTTGGTGACAGGGGGCGGCACTGAAGCTTTCTTT. Its protein product is CASSLVTGGGTEAFF.

This clonotype was recorded many times. This rearrangement joins TRBV4-1 to TRBJ1-4; D not resolved. The CDR3 loop spans 18 amino acids. Germline loops: CDR1 MGHRA, CDR2 YSYEKL. V lost 0 bases to trimming and J lost 0 bases, with 14 bases between them. CDR3 nucleotides: TGCGCCAGCAGCCAAGATAACCCAGGACTTGCAACTAATGAAAAACTGTTTTTT. Its protein product is CASSQDNPGLATNEKLFF.

In its sample, this clonotype was seen many times. This chain uses TRBV12-3 or TRBV12-4 with TRBJ2-1; D may be TRBD1 (5 bases). The V gene lost 6 bases and the J gene lost 7 bases, with 16 bases spanning the gap. The CDR3 is 14 residues long. CDR3 residues: CASSNMDTANEQFF. DNA of the CDR3: TGTGCCAGCAGCAATATGGACACGGCAAATGAGCAGTTCTTC.

This clonotype was seen more than once but under ten times. DNA for the CDR3: TGCGCCAGCAGCCCCGAGTGGGGGGCCTCCTACGAGCAGTACTTC. The encoded protein is CASSPEWGASYEQYF. The gene calls are TRBV5-1 and TRBJ2-7; TRBD1 or TRBD2 may be the D gene (6 bases each). Germline lookup yields CDR1 SGHRS and CDR2 YFSETQ. The V and J ends lost 4 bases and 0 bases respectively, with 14 bases between them. This CDR3 has 15 residues.

In its sample, this clonotype was seen a few times. V gene TRBV20-1 combines with J gene TRBJ1-1; possibly TRBD1 for D (6 bases). The CDR3 runs 12 residues. The germline CDR1 and CDR2 sequences are DFQATT and SNEGSKA (reference sequence). V lost 7 bases and J 2 bases, leaving 11 bases between the germline ends. DNA for the CDR3: TGCAGTGTCAGGGGTTTTAACACTGAAGCTTTCTTT. The encoded protein is CSVRGFNTEAFF.

In this sample, this clonotype turned up many times. The chain recombines TRBV20-1 with TRBJ1-2, with D possibly matching TRBD1 (5 bases). Germline CDR1 is DFQATT and CDR2 is SNEGSKA (reference sequence). The germline V and J ends were trimmed by 3 bases and 2 bases, with 13 bases remaining between them. The CDR3 covers 14 residues. CDR3 nucleotides: TGCAGTGCTAGTAACAGGCAGGAGAACTATGGCTACACCTTC. Its protein product is CSASNRQENYGYTF.

This clonotype came up many times. This chain links TRBV25-1 with TRBJ2-2; the match to TRBD2 covers 9 bases. The CDR3 length is 18 residues. J was trimmed by 5 bases and V by 2 bases; bases with no gene match: 12. Looked up from germline, CDR1 is MGHDK and CDR2 is SYGVNS. The CDR3 is CASSEGVLAGAATGELFF. The CDR3 DNA sequence: TGTGCCAGCAGTGAAGGGGTCTTAGCGGGAGCTGCAACCGGGGAGCTGTTTTTT.

This clonotype was detected only a few times. The chain combines TRBV11-3 with TRBJ2-7; 8 nucleotides match TRBD2. This CDR3 spans 15 amino acids. In germline, CDR1 is SGHNT, CDR2 YENEEA. The ends lost 5 bases at V and 1 base at J; junction bases unmatched: 7. CDR3 in amino acids: CASSPGSGGSYEQYF. CDR3 in DNA: TGTGCCAGCAGCCCTGGCAGCGGGGGATCCTACGAGCAGTACTTC.

This clonotype showed up just a few times. The gene calls are TRBV6-6 and TRBJ1-1; D unresolved. Germline CDR1 reads MNHNY; CDR2 reads SVGAGI (reference sequence). CDR3 length equals 12 residues. The CDR3 is CATYLGITEAFF. As DNA, the CDR3 is TGTGCAACCTATCTCGGGATCACTGAAGCTTTCTTT.

This clonotype appeared many times. The chain couples TRBV7-2 to TRBJ2-5; 7 bases map to TRBD2. J was trimmed by 2 bases and V by 1 base; bases with no gene match: 13. The CDR3 totals 18 residues. Germline-derived CDR1 and CDR2 are SGHTA and FQGNSA. The CDR3 is CASSLEGRRGFRQETQYF. CDR3 sequence (DNA): TGTGCCAGCAGCTTAGAAGGCAGGCGGGGGTTTAGGCAAGAGACCCAGTACTTC.

This clonotype was recorded many times. The chain employs TRBV28 and TRBJ2-3; 7 positions match TRBD2. The CDR3 is 18 amino acids. Trimming removed 6 bases from V and 1 base from J; junction bases left unmatched: 16. Germline V gene data show CDR1 as MDHEN and CDR2 as SYDVKM. In DNA form, the CDR3 reads TGTGCCAGCAGCCGAAACGCAGCGGGACTCGAACGCACAGATACGCAGTATTTT. It specifies CASSRNAAGLERTDTQYF.

This clonotype was counted at least ten times. The chain links TRBV7-3 to TRBJ2-5; TRBD2 is a possible D gene (7 bases). Germline loops: CDR1 SGHTA, CDR2 FQGTGA. V was trimmed by 5 bases and J by 1 base, leaving 14 bases between them. The CDR3 has 15 residues. CDR3 amino acids: CASSPEGGGQETQYF. CDR3 DNA: TGTGCCAGCAGCCCCGAGGGGGGGGGCCAAGAGACCCAGTACTTC. The whole variable domain, remainder taken from reference TRBV7-3 and TRBJ2-5, is GAGVSQTPSNKVTEKGKYVELRCDPISGHTALYWYRQSLGQGPEFLIYFQGTGAADDSGLPNDRFFAVRPEGSVSTLKIQRTERGDSAVYLCASSPEGGGQETQYFGPGTRLLVL.

This clonotype was found many times. The gene calls are TRBV27 and TRBJ2-1; the match to TRBD2 covers 10 bases. The V segment lost 3 bases and the J segment 7 bases; nucleotides outside the gene matches: 12. The CDR3 sequence is 17 residues long. Per germline, CDR1 MNHEY and CDR2 SMNVEV (reference sequence). CDR3 sequence reads: CASSFRASGRAGNEQFF. DNA for the CDR3: TGTGCCAGCAGTTTCCGCGCGAGCGGGAGGGCGGGGAATGAGCAGTTCTTC.

This clonotype occurred many times. The CDR3 sequence: CASSQDLRGAQNEQFF. For the CDR3, the DNA is TGTGCCAGCAGCCAAGATCTACGAGGGGCGCAGAATGAGCAGTTCTTC. The chain is built from TRBV14 and TRBJ2-1; possibly TRBD1 or TRBD2 for D (5 bases each). This CDR3 has 16 residues. From germline, CDR1 is SGHDN and CDR2 FVKESK. V lost 0 bases and J 7 bases, leaving 16 bases between the germline ends.

This clonotype has at least ten counts. V usage is TRBV4-1 and J usage is TRBJ2-7, with TRBD1 matching over 8 bases. CDR3 length: 14 residues. Germline values: CDR1 MGHRA, CDR2 YSYEKL. The V gene end was trimmed by 5 bases and the J gene end by 1 base; junction bases not matched to a gene: 4. The chain's CDR3 is CASSMDRASYEQYF. As DNA, the CDR3 is TGCGCCAGCAGCATGGACAGGGCATCCTACGAGCAGTACTTC.

In its sample, this clonotype was seen a few times. The CDR3 is CASSLTTGDIQETQYF. CDR3 coding DNA: TGTGCCAGCAGTCTCACGACAGGGGATATACAAGAGACCCAGTACTTC. This chain joins TRBV28 and TRBJ2-5; 8 nucleotides line up with TRBD1. V lost 5 bases and J lost 2; bases outside the gene matches: 10. The CDR3 totals 16 residues. Germline values: CDR1 MDHEN, CDR2 SYDVKM.

V and J are TRBV6-1 and TRBJ2-3; tentatively, D is TRBD2 (5 bases). V shed 2 bases and J shed 1 base, with 13 bases lying between them. The CDR3 has 16 amino acids. Germline-derived CDR1 and CDR2 are MNHNS and SASEGT. CDR3 sequence (DNA): TGTGCCAGCAGTGAATGGGCCGGGCGGGGCACAGATACGCAGTATTTT. Residues: CASSEWAGRGTDTQYF.

This clonotype was seen a single time. The rearrangement joins TRBV20-1 to TRBJ2-1, with D unclear. The germline V gene has CDR1 DFQATT and CDR2 SNEGSKA (reference sequence). CDR3 length: 14 amino acids. The germline V and J ends were trimmed by 3 bases and 0 bases, with 9 bases remaining between them. In DNA, the CDR3 is TGCAGTGCTAGCCGGACGGACTCCTACAATGAGCAGTTCTTC. Protein product: CSASRTDSYNEQFF.

J is TRBJ1-1 and V is TRBV18; 7 bases are a match to TRBD1. CDR1 KGHSH and CDR2 LQKENI come from the germline V gene. CDR3 length equals 13 residues. J lost 12 bases, V lost 3 bases, and 10 bases had no gene match. Written as DNA, the CDR3 is TGTGCCAGCTCACCTGGACAGGACCTGTACTCTTTCTTT. Its translation is CASSPGQDLYSFF. Full variable domain (rest looked up from reference TRBV18 and TRBJ1-1): NAGVMQNPRHLVRRRGQEARLRCSPMKGHSHVYWYRQLPEEGLKFMVYLQKENIIDESGMPKERFSAEFPKEGPSILRIQQVVRGDSAAYFCASSPGQDLYSFFGQGTRLTVV.

Many counts were recorded for this clonotype. The chain joins TRBV7-9 to TRBJ2-7, with no clear D. V was clipped by 5 bases and J by 6 bases, with 8 bases between them. Germline-derived CDR1 and CDR2 are SEHNR and FQNEAQ (reference sequence). The CDR3 spans 11 residues. The DNA of the CDR3 is TGTGCCAGCAGCCGCTACGGCGAGCAGTACTTC. Its translation: CASSRYGEQYF.

The sample holds a few counts of this clonotype. The rearrangement links TRBV5-4 to TRBJ2-3, with 9 bases that match TRBD2. CDR3 length: 15 amino acids. Germline lookup yields CDR1 SGHNT and CDR2 YYREEE (reference sequence). With 2 bases clipped from V and 3 bases from J, the junction kept 4 bases outside the gene matches. The CDR3 DNA reads TGTGCCAGCAGCTTTAAGCGGGAGGTAACAGATACGCAGTATTTT. This gives the protein CASSFKREVTDTQYF.

The sample holds many counts of this clonotype. This sequence joins TRBV7-9 and TRBJ1-5; 8 nucleotides align to TRBD1. Germline CDR1 SEHNR, CDR2 FQNEAQ (reference sequence). CDR3 size: 15 residues. After removal of 1 base from V and 5 bases from J, the junction contained 4 bases not matched to a gene. The CDR3: CASSLGTGRDQPQHF. In DNA, the CDR3 is TGTGCCAGCAGCTTAGGGACAGGGCGCGATCAGCCCCAGCATTTT.

CDR3 in DNA: TGTGCCAGTAGTACTGGGACTAGCGGCTCCTACGAGCAGTACTTC. Its translation: CASSTGTSGSYEQYF. This chain connects TRBV19 to TRBJ2-7, with 11 nucleotides matching TRBD2. V dropped 4 bases and J dropped 0; count of bases not matched to a gene: 2. Germline CDR1 LNHDA, CDR2 SQIVND (reference sequence). The CDR3 contains 15 residues.

This clonotype was detected many times. This rearrangement joins TRBV7-9 to TRBJ1-4; no clear D. Between the trimmed V and J ends, which lost 4 bases and 8 bases, there was a span of 14 bases. Germline assignment: CDR1 SEHNR and CDR2 FQNEAQ (reference sequence). The CDR3 is made up of 14 amino acids. CDR3 DNA sequence: TGTGCCAGCAGCTCCTCGATTGGTTGGGAAAAACTGTTTTTT. Its translation: CASSSSIGWEKLFF. Based on the CDR3 plus reference TRBV7-9 and TRBJ1-4, the full variable domain is DTGVSQNPRHKITKRGQNVTFRCDPISEHNRLYWYRQTLGQGPEFLTYFQNEAQLEKSRLLSDRFSAERPKGSFSTLEIQRTEQGDSAMYLCASSSSIGWEKLFFGSGTQLSVL.

This clonotype was detected a few times. The V call is TRBV13, the J call TRBJ2-1, with D tentatively TRBD2 (5 bases). Germline V CDR1 and CDR2: PRHDT, FYEKMQ (reference sequence). Between the trimmed V and J ends, which lost 7 bases and 2 bases, there was a span of 18 bases. The CDR3 has 16 residues. Here the CDR3 DNA reads TGTGCCAGCACCCTCGAGGCGGAGAGGGCCTACAATGAGCAGTTCTTC. Translating gives CASTLEAERAYNEQFF.

The table lists this clonotype with many counts. The chain links TRBV6-2 or TRBV6-3 to TRBJ2-1; tentative D call: TRBD1 (5 bases). Trimming pared 4 bases from V and 0 bases from J, leaving 19 bases between. Looked up from germline, CDR1 is MNHEY and CDR2 is SVGEGT. There are 18 residues in the CDR3. CDR3 DNA: TGTGCCAGCAGTTTACGTGGGGTCGACAGTATCTCCTACAATGAGCAGTTCTTC. Residues: CASSLRGVDSISYNEQFF.

The chain joins TRBV2 to TRBJ2-7; D is undetermined. Per the germline V gene, CDR1 is SNHLY and CDR2 is FYNNEI. V was shortened by 6 bases and J by 2 bases, with 8 bases between the two germline ends. CDR3 size: 12 residues. The CDR3 here is CASRAGPYEQYF. The CDR3 DNA follows: TGTGCCAGCAGGGCAGGCCCCTACGAGCAGTACTTC.

The rearrangement uses TRBV28 and TRBJ1-1; D call uncertain. Trimming cost V 5 bases and J 0 bases, with 10 bases left between them. The CDR3 extends over 14 amino acids. Germline V gene lookup returns CDR1 MDHEN and CDR2 SYDVKM. The chain's CDR3 is CASSPPLMNTEAFF. CDR3 coding DNA: TGTGCCAGCAGTCCCCCATTAATGAACACTGAAGCTTTCTTT. Variable domain in full (rest from reference TRBV28 and TRBJ1-1): DVKVTQSSRYLVKRTGEKVFLECVQDMDHENMFWYRQDPGLGLRLIYFSYDVKMKEKGDIPEGYSVSREKKERFSLILESASTNQTSMYLCASSPPLMNTEAFFGQGTRLTVV.

The rearrangement links TRBV5-6 to TRBJ2-1; the match to TRBD1 covers 9 bases. This CDR3 has 17 residues. Germline V CDR1 and CDR2: SGHDT, YYEEEE. V lost 3 bases to trimming and J lost 8 bases; unmatched junction nucleotides: 15. The CDR3 DNA reads as TGTGCCAGCAGCTCGGACAGGGGTGGACCGACAGTCGATGAGCAGTTCTTC. Translation: CASSSDRGGPTVDEQFF.

This clonotype was seen ten or more times. The rearrangement joins TRBV7-3 to TRBJ2-5; 7 nucleotides agree with TRBD2. The V gene end was trimmed by 0 bases and the J gene end by 4 bases; junction bases not matched to a gene: 2. Germline values: CDR1 SGHTA, CDR2 FQGTGA. This CDR3 comprises 14 residues. CDR3 nucleotide sequence: TGTGCCAGCAGCTTAACGGGGGAGGGAGAGACCCAGTACTTC. Translated, it gives CASSLTGEGETQYF.